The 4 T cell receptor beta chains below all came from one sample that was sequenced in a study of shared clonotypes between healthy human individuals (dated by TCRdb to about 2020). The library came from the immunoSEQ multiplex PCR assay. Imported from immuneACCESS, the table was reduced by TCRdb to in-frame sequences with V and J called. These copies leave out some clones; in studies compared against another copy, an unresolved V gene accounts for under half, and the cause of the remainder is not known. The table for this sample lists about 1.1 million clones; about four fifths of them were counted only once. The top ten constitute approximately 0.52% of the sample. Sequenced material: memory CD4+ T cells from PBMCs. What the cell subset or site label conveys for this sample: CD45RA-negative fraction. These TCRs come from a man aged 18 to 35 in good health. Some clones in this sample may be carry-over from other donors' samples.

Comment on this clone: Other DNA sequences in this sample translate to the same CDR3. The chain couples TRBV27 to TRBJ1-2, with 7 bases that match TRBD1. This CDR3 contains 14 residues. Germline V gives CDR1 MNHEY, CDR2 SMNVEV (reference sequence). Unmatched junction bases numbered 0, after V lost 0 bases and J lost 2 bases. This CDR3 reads CASSLSGGNYGYTF. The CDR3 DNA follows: TGTGCCAGCAGTTTATCAGGGGGCAACTATGGCTACACCTTC.

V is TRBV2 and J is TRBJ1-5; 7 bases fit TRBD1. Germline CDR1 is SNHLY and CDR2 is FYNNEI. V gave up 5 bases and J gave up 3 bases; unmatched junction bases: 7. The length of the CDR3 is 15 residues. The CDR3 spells CASSKGQLSNQPQHF. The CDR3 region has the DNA TGTGCCAGCAGTAAGGGACAGCTCTCCAATCAGCCCCAGCATTTT.

CDR3 loop: CASREPGLAVYEQYF. In nucleotides, the CDR3 is TGCGCCAGCCGAGAACCGGGACTAGCGGTATACGAGCAGTACTTC. This chain links TRBV5-1 with TRBJ2-7, with 11 positions matching TRBD2. Germline assignment: CDR1 SGHRS and CDR2 YFSETQ. With 7 bases clipped from V and 4 bases from J, the junction kept 10 bases outside the gene matches. This CDR3 has 15 amino acids. Drawing the rest from reference TRBV5-1 and TRBJ2-7, the complete variable domain is KAGVTQTPRYLIKTRGQQVTLSCSPISGHRSVSWYQQTPGQGLQFLFEYFSETQRNKGNFPGRFSGRQFSNSRSEMNVSTLELGDSALYLCASREPGLAVYEQYFGPGTRLTVT.

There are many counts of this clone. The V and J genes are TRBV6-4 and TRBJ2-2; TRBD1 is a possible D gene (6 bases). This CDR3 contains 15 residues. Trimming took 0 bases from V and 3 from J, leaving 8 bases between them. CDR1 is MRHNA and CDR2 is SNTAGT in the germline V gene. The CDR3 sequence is CASSDSNRDTGELFF. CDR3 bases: TGTGCCAGCAGTGACTCGAACAGGGACACCGGGGAGCTGTTTTTT.